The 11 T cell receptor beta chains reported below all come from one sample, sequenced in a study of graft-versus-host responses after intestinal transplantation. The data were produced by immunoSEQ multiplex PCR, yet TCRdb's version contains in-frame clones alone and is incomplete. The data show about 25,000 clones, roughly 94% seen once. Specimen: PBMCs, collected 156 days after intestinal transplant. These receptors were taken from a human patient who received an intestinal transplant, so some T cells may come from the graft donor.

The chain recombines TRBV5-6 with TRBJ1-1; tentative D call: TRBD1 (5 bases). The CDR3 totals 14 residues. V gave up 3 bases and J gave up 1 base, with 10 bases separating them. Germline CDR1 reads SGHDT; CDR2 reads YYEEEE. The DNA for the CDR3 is TGTGCCAGCAGCTGGGGCCCAGCGAACACTGAAGCTTTCTTT. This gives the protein CASSWGPANTEAFF.

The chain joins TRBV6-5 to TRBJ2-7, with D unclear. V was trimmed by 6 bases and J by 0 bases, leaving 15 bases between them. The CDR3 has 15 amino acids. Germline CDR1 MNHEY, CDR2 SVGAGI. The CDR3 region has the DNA TGTGCCAGCAGCCCGAACGGTATAAGCTCCTACGAGCAGTACTTC. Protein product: CASSPNGISSYEQYF.

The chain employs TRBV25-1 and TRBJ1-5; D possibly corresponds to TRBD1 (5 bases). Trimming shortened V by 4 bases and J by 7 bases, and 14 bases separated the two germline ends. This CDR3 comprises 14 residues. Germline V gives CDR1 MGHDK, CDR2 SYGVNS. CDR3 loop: CASSGGITGQPQHF. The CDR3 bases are TGTGCCAGCAGTGGGGGGATAACGGGGCAGCCCCAGCATTTT.

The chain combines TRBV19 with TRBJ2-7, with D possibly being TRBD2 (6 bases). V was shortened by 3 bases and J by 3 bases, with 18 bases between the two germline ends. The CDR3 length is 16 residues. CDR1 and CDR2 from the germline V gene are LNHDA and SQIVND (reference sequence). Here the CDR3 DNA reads TGTGCCAGTAGTATCGGTACGGGAGATCTGGGCTACGAGCAGTACTTC. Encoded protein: CASSIGTGDLGYEQYF.

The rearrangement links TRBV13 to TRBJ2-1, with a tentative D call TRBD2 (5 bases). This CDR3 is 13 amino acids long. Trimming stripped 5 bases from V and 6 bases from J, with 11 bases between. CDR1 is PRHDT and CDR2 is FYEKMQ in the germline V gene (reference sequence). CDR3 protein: CASSRTQTNEQFF. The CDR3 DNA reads TGTGCCAGCAGCCGGACTCAAACCAATGAGCAGTTCTTC.

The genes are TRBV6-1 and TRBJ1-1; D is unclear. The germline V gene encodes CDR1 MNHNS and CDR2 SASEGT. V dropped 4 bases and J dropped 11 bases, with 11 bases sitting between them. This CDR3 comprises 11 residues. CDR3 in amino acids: CASSGSFLAFF. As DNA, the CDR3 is TGTGCCAGCAGTGGTTCCTTTTTGGCTTTCTTT.

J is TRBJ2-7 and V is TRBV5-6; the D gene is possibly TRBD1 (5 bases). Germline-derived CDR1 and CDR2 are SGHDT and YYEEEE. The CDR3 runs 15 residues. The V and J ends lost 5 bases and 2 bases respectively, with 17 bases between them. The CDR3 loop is CASRHGSGFTYEQYF. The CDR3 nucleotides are TGTGCCAGCAGACACGGGTCAGGGTTCACCTACGAGCAGTACTTC.

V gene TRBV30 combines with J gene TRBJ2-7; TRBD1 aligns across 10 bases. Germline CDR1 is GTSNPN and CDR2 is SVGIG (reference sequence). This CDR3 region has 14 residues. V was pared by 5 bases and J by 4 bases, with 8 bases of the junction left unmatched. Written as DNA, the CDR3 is TGTGCCTGGGGGACAGACAGGGGGCTTTACGAGCAGTACTTC. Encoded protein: CAWGTDRGLYEQYF.

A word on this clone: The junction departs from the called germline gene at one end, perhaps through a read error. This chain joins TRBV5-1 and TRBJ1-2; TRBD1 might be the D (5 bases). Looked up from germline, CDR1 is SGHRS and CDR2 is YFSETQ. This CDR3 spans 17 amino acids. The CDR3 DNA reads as TGCGCCAGCAGTTTGGCGAGCCGGCAGGGACTAAACTATGGCTACACCTTC. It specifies CASSLASRQGLNYGYTF.

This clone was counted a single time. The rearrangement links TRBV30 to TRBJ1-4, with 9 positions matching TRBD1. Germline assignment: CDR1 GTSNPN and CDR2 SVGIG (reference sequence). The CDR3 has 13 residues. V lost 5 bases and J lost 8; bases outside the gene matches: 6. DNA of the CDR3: TGTGCCTGGTGGGACAGGGCTAGGGAAAAACTGTTTTTT. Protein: CAWWDRAREKLFF.

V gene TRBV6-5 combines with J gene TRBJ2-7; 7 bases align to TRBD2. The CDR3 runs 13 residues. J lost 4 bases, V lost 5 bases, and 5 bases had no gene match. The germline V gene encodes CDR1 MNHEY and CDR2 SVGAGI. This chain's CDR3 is CASSEAGSYEQYF. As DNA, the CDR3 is TGTGCCAGCAGTGAAGCGGGGTCGTACGAGCAGTACTTC.